Following are 15 T cell receptor beta chains from one sample sequenced in a study of OX40 agonist ivuxolimab in advanced cancers. The repertoire was sequenced with immunoSEQ multiplex PCR; TCRdb's copy has only in-frame clones and lacks some. This table has under 45,000 clones, under 85% appearing once. Sequenced here: CD4+ or CD8+ T cells sorted from blood, sampled in a trial of the OX40 agonist ivuxolimab. These receptors originate from an adult with an advanced solid tumor such as melanoma, head and neck, liver or kidney cancer.

This chain uses TRBV6-1 with TRBJ2-1, with D possibly TRBD2 on 5 matching bases. Deletions cut 4 bases from V and 12 bases from J, with 13 bases between. CDR3 length: 12 residues. Germline CDR1 MNHNS, CDR2 SASEGT. CDR3 loop: CASSVDGKRQFF. DNA of the CDR3: TGTGCCAGCAGTGTGGACGGGAAAAGGCAGTTCTTC.

J is TRBJ1-4 and V is TRBV27, with TRBD1 as a possible D gene (5 bases). The CDR3 length is 15 residues. Germline CDR1 MNHEY, CDR2 SMNVEV (reference sequence). V lost 7 bases, J lost 7 bases, and 19 bases lay in between. CDR3 protein: CASTTLTAGGEKLFF. In DNA, the CDR3 is TGTGCCAGCACAACCCTGACAGCCGGGGGTGAAAAACTGTTTTTT.

This clone occurred a few times. The rearrangement joins TRBV11-2 to TRBJ1-1; D might be TRBD1 (6 bases). The CDR3 is 13 amino acids. Germline CDR1 is SGHAT and CDR2 is FQNNGV. V lost 4 bases and J lost 7, with 13 bases in between. Here the CDR3 DNA reads TGTGCCAGCAGCTCAGCAGACAGGAATGAAGCTTTCTTT. It codes for CASSSADRNEAFF.

V usage is TRBV15 and J usage is TRBJ2-1, with D maybe TRBD2 (6 bases). Germline V gives CDR1 LNHNV, CDR2 YYDKDF (reference sequence). This CDR3 comprises 14 residues. V was clipped by 8 bases and J by 10 bases, with 21 bases between them. CDR3 sequence reads: CATCVGGSSIEQFF. The CDR3 coding sequence is TGTGCCACCTGTGTGGGGGGTTCCTCCATCGAGCAGTTCTTC.

The chain carries TRBV28 and TRBJ1-2, with 9 nucleotides matching TRBD1. CDR1 is MDHEN, CDR2 SYDVKM, per germline. V was pared by 6 bases and J by 4 bases, with 3 bases of the junction left unmatched. The CDR3 totals 13 residues. DNA of the CDR3: TGTGCCAGCAGGGGACAGGGTGTCTATGGCTACACCTTC. It yields the protein CASRGQGVYGYTF.

About this clone: A much more abundant neighbour one base away suggests this may be a read error. The gene calls are TRBV29-1 and TRBJ1-1, with 8 bases fitting TRBD1. The CDR3 is 13 residues long. Germline CDR1 reads SQVTM; CDR2 reads ANQGSEA. The CDR3 loop reads CSVETGGNTEVFF. CDR3 nucleotides: TGCAGCGTTGAAACAGGGGGTAACACTGAAGTTTTCTTT.

This clone was detected only once. The rearrangement joins TRBV5-5 to TRBJ1-1; D is possibly TRBD1 (6 bases). In germline, CDR1 is SGHKS, CDR2 YYEKEE (reference sequence). The V end was cut by 2 bases, the J end by 8 bases, with 13 bases between. The CDR3 is made up of 13 amino acids. Written as DNA, the CDR3 is TGTGCCAGCAGCTTTGAGGGACAAACGGAAGCTTTCTTT. It codes for CASSFEGQTEAFF.

The rearrangement joins TRBV6-5 to TRBJ1-2, with D unresolved. CDR1 is MNHEY, CDR2 SVGAGI, per germline. This CDR3 has 13 residues. With 0 bases removed from V and 7 bases from J, the gap between germline ends came to 9 bases. The CDR3 DNA reads TGTGCCAGCAGTTACTCCCGGGGAACTGGCTACACCTTC. Its translation is CASSYSRGTGYTF.

The V and J genes are TRBV21-1 and TRBJ1-6. TRBV21-1 is termed a pseudogene. The CDR3 has 20 residues. CDR3 sequence (DNA): TGTGCCAGCAGCGCCCGACCAAGAGGAACTTCCCTCTCCTATAATTCACCCCTCCACTTT. Its protein is CASSARPRGTSLSYNSPLHF.

J is TRBJ2-2 and V is TRBV19; 10 nucleotides align to TRBD1. This CDR3 spans 16 amino acids. V shed 10 bases and J 0 bases; nucleotides not matched to a gene: 8. Germline-derived CDR1 and CDR2 are LNHDA and SQIVND (reference sequence). CDR3 in amino acids: CATMTGGRTNTGELFF. Written as DNA, the CDR3 is TGTGCCACTATGACAGGGGGCAGGACGAACACCGGGGAGCTGTTTTTT.

This sequence joins TRBV5-1 and TRBJ2-5, with D hard to call. V gave up 0 bases and J gave up 11 bases, with 11 bases separating them. CDR3 length: 12 amino acids. Germline assignment: CDR1 SGHRS and CDR2 YFSETQ. As DNA, the CDR3 is TGCGCCAGCAGCTTGGTAGTGGGTGAGCAGTACTTC. This encodes CASSLVVGEQYF.

The chain links TRBV2 to TRBJ1-4; 9 nucleotides line up with TRBD1. V lost 6 bases, J lost 7 bases, and 6 bases stayed unmatched. This CDR3 contains 14 residues. CDR1 and CDR2 from the germline V gene are SNHLY and FYNNEI. This CDR3 reads CASSGQGIGEKLFF. The CDR3 DNA sequence: TGTGCCAGCAGCGGACAGGGGATTGGTGAAAAACTGTTTTTT. Filled out from reference TRBV2 and TRBJ1-4, the complete variable domain reads EPEVTQTPSHQVTQMGQEVILRCVPISNHLYFYWYRQILGQKVEFLVSFYNNEISEKSEIFDDQFSVERPDGSNFTLKIRSTKLEDSAMYFCASSGQGIGEKLFFGSGTQLSVL.

The chain is built from TRBV4-2 and TRBJ2-5, with D perhaps TRBD2 (7 bases). This CDR3 spans 16 amino acids. Looked up from germline, CDR1 is LGHNA and CDR2 is YNFKEQ. Trimming stripped 4 bases from V and 5 bases from J, with 20 bases between. The CDR3 sequence: CASSPNGGGFGETQYF. CDR3 DNA: TGTGCCAGCAGCCCGAATGGGGGGGGCTTTGGGGAGACCCAGTACTTC.

V is TRBV11-3 and J is TRBJ2-5; D is undetermined. V was shortened by 1 base and J by 3 bases, with 12 bases between the two germline ends. Germline values: CDR1 SGHNT, CDR2 YENEEA. The CDR3 is 15 residues long. The CDR3 region has the DNA TGTGCCAGCAGCTTAGGTCGGGCAGGAAAAGAGACCCAGTACTTC. Its protein product is CASSLGRAGKETQYF.

The chain couples TRBV6-5 to TRBJ2-7; D possibly corresponds to TRBD1 (5 bases). Germline lookup yields CDR1 MNHEY and CDR2 SVGAGI. The CDR3 is 12 residues long. Trimming cost V 4 bases and J 1 base, with 5 bases left between them. Here the CDR3 reads CASSSGSYEQYF. The DNA for the CDR3 is TGTGCCAGCAGTTCAGGGTCCTACGAGCAGTACTTC.